A selection of T cell receptor beta chains follows, all from one sample in a study of T-cell reconstitution after alpha-beta-depleted transplantation in children. TCRdb passed the PCR reads through MiXCR, listing each CDR3 protein once. The data contain over 45,000 distinct CDR3 sequences, over 4.5% of them seen just once; the ten biggest clones take up about 30%. Sequences were derived from PBMCs, mostly from graft donor cells, sampled 60 days after TCRalphabeta/CD19-depleted stem cell transplant. These receptor sequences come from a female patient between 2 and 15 years old who had a stem cell transplant for aplastic anemia, so the T cells may come from the graft donor. The CDR3 runs from the conserved cysteine through the conserved F or W. The order of the fields is D gene, J gene, V gene, clone size, CDR3 length, CDR3 protein, CDR3 DNA. A D gene is named only where the DNA matches it firmly. Clone sizes are shown as once, few, many, or a class for an expanded clone.

>TRBD2|TRBJ2-2|TRBV5-1|few|13
CASSVAGAGELFF
TGCGCCAGCAGCGTAGCGGGAGCCGGGGAGCTGTTTTTT
>TRBD2|TRBJ2-3|TRBV18|many|20
CASSPWPLSGGAGREDTQYF
TGTGCCAGCTCACCTTGGCCTCTTAGCGGGGGGGCCGGTCGCGAAGATACGCAGTATTTT
>TRBD1|TRBJ2-7|TRBV20-1|many|13
CSARDTGQGEQYF
TGCAGTGCTAGAGATACCGGACAGGGGGAGCAGTACTTC
>NA|TRBJ2-7|TRBV12-3/TRBV12-4|many|15
CASSLGPSSSYEQYF
TGTGCCAGCAGTTTAGGCCCTAGCAGCTCCTACGAGCAGTACTTC
>TRBD1|TRBJ1-1|TRBV7-3|many|13
CAPQGAVNTEAFF
TGTGCCCCGCAGGGGGCTGTGAACACTGAAGCTTTCTTT
>NA|TRBJ1-1|TRBV12-3/TRBV12-4|many|13
CASSLGGRSEAFF
TGTGCCAGCAGTTTAGGAGGGAGATCAGAAGCTTTCTTT
>NA|TRBJ1-1|TRBV4-3|many|18
CASSQDLYVGPRNTEAFF
TGCGCCAGCAGCCAAGATCTCTATGTGGGACCGAGGAACACTGAAGCTTTCTTT
>NA|TRBJ1-1|TRBV20-1|many|11
CSALPGTEAFF
TGCAGTGCGCTACCTGGCACTGAAGCTTTCTTT
>TRBD2|TRBJ2-3|TRBV10-3|many|16
CAISANSGSGTDTQYF
TGTGCCATCAGCGCCAATAGCGGGAGTGGCACAGATACGCAGTATTTT
>TRBD1|TRBJ2-3|TRBV10-3|many|13
CAINGQGTDTQYF
TGTGCCATTAACGGACAGGGCACAGATACGCAGTATTTT